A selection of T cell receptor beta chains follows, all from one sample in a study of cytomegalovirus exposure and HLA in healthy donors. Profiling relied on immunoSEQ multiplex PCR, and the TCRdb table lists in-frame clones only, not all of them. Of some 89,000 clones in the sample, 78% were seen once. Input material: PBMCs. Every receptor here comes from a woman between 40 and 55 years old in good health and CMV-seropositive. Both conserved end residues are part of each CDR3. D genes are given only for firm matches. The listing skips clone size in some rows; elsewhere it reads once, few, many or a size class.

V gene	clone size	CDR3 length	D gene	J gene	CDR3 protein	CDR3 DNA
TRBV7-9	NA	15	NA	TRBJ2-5	CASSNGQKTQETQYF	TGTGCCAGCAGCAATGGACAGAAGACACAAGAGACCCAGTACTTC
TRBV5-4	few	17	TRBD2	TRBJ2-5	CASSSGVTSGRSETQYF	TGTGCCAGCAGTTCCGGAGTTACTAGCGGGAGATCAGAGACCCAGTACTTC
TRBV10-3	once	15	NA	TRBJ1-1	CAISVGGQLNTEAFF	TGTGCCATCAGTGTTGGTGGACAGTTGAACACTGAAGCTTTCTTT
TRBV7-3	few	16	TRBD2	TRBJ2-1	CASSLGVAGGMDEQFF	TGTGCCAGCAGCTTAGGGGTAGCGGGAGGTATGGATGAGCAGTTCTTC
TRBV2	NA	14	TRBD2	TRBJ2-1	CASRPSGGYNEQFF	TGTGCCAGCAGGCCTAGCGGGGGGTACAATGAGCAGTTCTTC
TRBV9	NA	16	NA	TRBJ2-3	CASSVDLGGVADTQYF	TGTGCCAGCAGCGTAGACTTGGGGGGAGTGGCAGATACGCAGTATTTT
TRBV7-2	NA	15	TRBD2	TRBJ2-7	CASSVTSGGTYEQYF	TGTGCCAGCAGCGTTACTAGCGGGGGGACCTACGAGCAGTACTTC
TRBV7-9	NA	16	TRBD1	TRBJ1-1	CASSHIAGQGNTEAFF	TGTGCCAGCAGCCATATTGCGGGACAGGGGAACACTGAAGCTTTCTTT
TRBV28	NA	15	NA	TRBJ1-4	CASSLPGTLNEKLFF	TGTGCCAGCAGTTTACCCGGGACACTAAATGAAAAACTGTTTTTT
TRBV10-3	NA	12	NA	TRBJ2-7	CAISESYYEQYF	TGTGCCATCAGTGAATCCTACTACGAGCAGTACTTC
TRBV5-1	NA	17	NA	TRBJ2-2	CASSLTPPGQNTGELFF	TGCGCCAGCAGCTTGACGCCGCCGGGACAAAACACCGGGGAGCTGTTTTTT
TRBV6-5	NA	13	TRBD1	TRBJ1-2	CASLGQAVYGYTF	TGTGCCAGTTTAGGACAGGCGGTCTATGGCTACACCTTC
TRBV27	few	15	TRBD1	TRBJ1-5	CASSKDRGLNQPQHF	TGTGCCAGCAGCAAGGACAGGGGACTCAATCAGCCCCAGCATTTT
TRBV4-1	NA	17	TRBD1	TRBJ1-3	CASTPGTGYLLGNTIYF	TGCGCCAGCACCCCCGGGACAGGCTATCTCCTTGGAAACACCATATATTTT
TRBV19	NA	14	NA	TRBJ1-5	CASSIGQGGQPQHF	TGTGCCAGTAGTATAGGGCAGGGAGGACAGCCCCAGCATTTT
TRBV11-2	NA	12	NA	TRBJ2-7	CASSRRGYEQYF	TGTGCCAGCAGCCGGAGGGGATACGAGCAGTACTTC
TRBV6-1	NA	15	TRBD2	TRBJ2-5	CASSEGAGELGTQYF	TGTGCCAGCAGTGAGGGAGCGGGAGAGCTAGGGACCCAGTACTTC
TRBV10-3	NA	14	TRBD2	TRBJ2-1	CATTSGKGWNEQFF	TGTGCCACCACTAGCGGGAAAGGTTGGAATGAGCAGTTCTTC
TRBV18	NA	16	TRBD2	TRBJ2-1	CASSPRGLISTNEQFF	TGTGCCAGCTCACCACGGGGACTAATTTCGACCAATGAGCAGTTCTTC
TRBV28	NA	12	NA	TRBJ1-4	CASGEAGEKLFF	TGTGCCAGCGGGGAGGCAGGGGAAAAACTGTTTTTT
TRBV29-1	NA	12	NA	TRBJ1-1	CSIRVLSTEAFF	TGCAGCATCAGGGTGTTGAGCACTGAAGCTTTCTTT
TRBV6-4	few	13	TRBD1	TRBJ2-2	CASRDRATGELFF	TGTGCCAGCCGGGACAGGGCCACCGGGGAGCTGTTTTTT
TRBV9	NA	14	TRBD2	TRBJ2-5	CASSAARGGETQYF	TGTGCCAGCAGCGCGGCCCGGGGGGGAGAGACCCAGTACTTC
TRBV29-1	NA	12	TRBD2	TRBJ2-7	CSVLAFSYEQYF	TGCAGCGTACTAGCGTTTTCCTACGAGCAGTACTTC
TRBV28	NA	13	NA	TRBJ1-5	CASSDRSNQPQHF	TGTGCCAGCAGCGACAGGAGCAATCAGCCCCAGCATTTT
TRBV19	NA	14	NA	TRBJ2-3	CASSIRGFSDTQYF	TGTGCCAGTAGTATCCGGGGGTTCTCAGATACGCAGTATTTT
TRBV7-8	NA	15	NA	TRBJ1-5	CASSHGSGLNQPQHF	TGTGCCAGCAGTCATGGATCAGGGTTAAATCAGCCCCAGCATTTT
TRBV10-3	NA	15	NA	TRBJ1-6	CAISESGTGFSPLHF	TGTGCCATCAGTGAGTCGGGAACAGGGTTTTCACCCCTCCACTTT
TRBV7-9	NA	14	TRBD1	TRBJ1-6	CASSMDRGGSPLHF	TGTGCCAGCAGCATGGACAGGGGTGGTTCACCCCTCCACTTT
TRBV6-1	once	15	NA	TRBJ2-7	CASSEALAGIYEQYF	TGTGCCAGCAGTGAAGCGCTGGCAGGGATCTACGAGCAGTACTTC
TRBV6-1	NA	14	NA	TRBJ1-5	CASRKTESNQPQHF	TGTGCCAGCAGGAAGACAGAGAGCAATCAGCCCCAGCATTTT
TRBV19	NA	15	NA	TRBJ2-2	CASSMMRVSTGELFF	TGTGCCAGTAGTATGATGCGGGTGAGCACCGGGGAGCTGTTTTTT
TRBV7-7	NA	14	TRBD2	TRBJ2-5	CASSNLAGRETQYF	TGTGCTAGCAGCAACCTAGCGGGAAGGGAGACCCAGTACTTC
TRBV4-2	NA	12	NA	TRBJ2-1	CASSLQGPEQFF	TGTGCCAGCAGCCTACAGGGCCCTGAGCAGTTCTTC
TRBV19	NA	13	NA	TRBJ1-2	CASSGGVGYGYTF	TGTGCCAGTAGTGGGGGCGTAGGCTATGGCTACACCTTC
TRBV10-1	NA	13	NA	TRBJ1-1	CASSDYWTDEAFF	TGCGCCAGCAGTGATTACTGGACAGACGAAGCTTTCTTT
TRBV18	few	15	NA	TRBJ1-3	CASSPSDFSGNTIYF	TGTGCCAGCTCACCGTCAGATTTCTCTGGAAACACCATATATTTT
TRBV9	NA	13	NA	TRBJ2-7	CASGIGGAYEQYF	TGTGCCAGCGGCATAGGAGGAGCCTACGAGCAGTACTTC